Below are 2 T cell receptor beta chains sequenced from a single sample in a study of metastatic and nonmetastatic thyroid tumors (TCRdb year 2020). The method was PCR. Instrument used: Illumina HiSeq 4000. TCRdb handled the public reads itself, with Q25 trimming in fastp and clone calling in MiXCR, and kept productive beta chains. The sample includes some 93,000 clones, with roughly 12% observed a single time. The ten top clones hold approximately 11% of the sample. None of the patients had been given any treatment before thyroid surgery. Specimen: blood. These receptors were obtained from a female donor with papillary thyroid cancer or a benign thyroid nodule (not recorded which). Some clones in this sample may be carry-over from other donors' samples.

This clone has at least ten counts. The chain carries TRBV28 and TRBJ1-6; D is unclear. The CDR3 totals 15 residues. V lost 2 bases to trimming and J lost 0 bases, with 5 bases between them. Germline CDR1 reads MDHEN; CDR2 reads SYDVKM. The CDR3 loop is CASSLGSSYNSPLHF. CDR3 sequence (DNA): TGTGCCAGCAGTTTAGGGAGCTCCTATAATTCACCCCTCCACTTT.

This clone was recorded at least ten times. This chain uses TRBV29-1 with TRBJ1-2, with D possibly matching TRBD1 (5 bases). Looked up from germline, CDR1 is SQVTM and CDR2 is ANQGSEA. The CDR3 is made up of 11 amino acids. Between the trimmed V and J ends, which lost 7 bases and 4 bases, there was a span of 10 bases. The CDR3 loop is CSARVGYGYTF. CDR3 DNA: TGCAGCGCCAGGGTGGGCTATGGCTACACCTTC.